Presented here are 18 T cell receptor beta chains from one specimen sequenced in a study of cytomegalovirus exposure and HLA in healthy donors. PCR employed 60 Vbeta and 13 Jbeta primers. Assay used: immunoSEQ multiplex PCR; TCRdb lists only in-frame clones, some missing. The repertoire consists of around 94,000 clones, with more than 60% occurring once and the leading ten covering 3.9%. Sample: PBMCs. The source of these receptors is a man aged 25-45 years in good health and CMV-seronegative.

The gene calls are TRBV6-4 and TRBJ2-1; 8 bases fit TRBD2. Germline V CDR1 and CDR2: MRHNA, SNTAGT. This CDR3 has 15 residues. V was clipped by 4 bases and J by 7 bases; unmatched bases: 9. The CDR3 protein is CASSVGDGRVNEQFF. The CDR3, as DNA: TGTGCCAGCAGTGTTGGGGACGGGAGGGTAAATGAGCAGTTCTTC.

The rearrangement joins TRBV6-1 to TRBJ1-1; D unresolved. Trimming stripped 1 base from V and 2 bases from J, with 11 bases between. Per germline, CDR1 MNHNS and CDR2 SASEGT. CDR3 length equals 15 residues. CDR3 protein: CASSEGRLLNTEAFF. CDR3 in DNA: TGTGCCAGCAGTGAAGGGAGACTACTCAACACTGAAGCTTTCTTT.

This rearrangement joins TRBV14 to TRBJ2-7; TRBD2 might be the D (6 bases). V was cut by 3 bases and J by 0 bases, with 27 bases left in between. CDR1 is SGHDN and CDR2 is FVKESK in the germline V gene. This CDR3 has 20 residues. The CDR3 sequence is CASSQIDDIYSRDFSYEQYF. CDR3 in DNA: TGTGCCAGCAGCCAGATCGATGATATATATTCTCGGGACTTCTCCTACGAGCAGTACTTC.

This chain connects TRBV7-3 to TRBJ2-5, with 7 bases that match TRBD1. Germline values: CDR1 SGHTA, CDR2 FQGTGA. Losses at the gene ends were 5 bases for V and 0 bases for J; bases not matched to a gene: 3. The CDR3 runs to 14 residues. CDR3 nucleotides: TGTGCCAGCAGCCTGGGACAGCACCAAGAGACCCAGTACTTC. Translation gives CASSLGQHQETQYF.

The rearrangement joins TRBV29-1 to TRBJ2-5; 11 nucleotides align to TRBD2. CDR1 is SQVTM, CDR2 ANQGSEA, per germline. The CDR3 spans 15 residues. V lost 3 bases to trimming and J lost 4 bases; unmatched junction nucleotides: 7. The CDR3 region is CSVDAQGLAGETQYF. CDR3 sequence (DNA): TGCAGCGTTGACGCTCAAGGACTAGCGGGAGAGACCCAGTACTTC.

This chain's CDR3 is CASRQPRQGARGYTF. The CDR3 nucleotides are TGTGCCAGCAGGCAACCCCGACAGGGGGCGCGGGGCTACACCTTC. V usage is TRBV28 and J usage is TRBJ1-2, with 10 bases that match TRBD1. Germline loops: CDR1 MDHEN, CDR2 SYDVKM. There are 15 residues in the CDR3. The V segment lost 6 bases and the J segment 8 bases; nucleotides outside the gene matches: 12.

The J gene is TRBJ1-4, the V gene TRBV7-2, with no clear D. Germline assignment: CDR1 SGHTA and CDR2 FQGNSA. Trimming removed 1 base from V and 0 bases from J, with 15 bases in between. The CDR3 has 18 amino acids. The CDR3 is CASSLGGQEKATNEKLFF. CDR3 in DNA: TGTGCCAGCAGCTTAGGCGGGCAGGAAAAAGCAACTAATGAAAAACTGTTTTTT.

The chain is built from TRBV11-1 and TRBJ1-6; weak D call: TRBD1 (6 bases). Trimming removed 2 bases at V and 2 bases at J, with 10 bases between. CDR1 is SGHAT, CDR2 FQDESV, per germline (reference sequence). The length of the CDR3 is 16 residues. The CDR3 loop reads CASSLLGQPYNSPLHF. The CDR3 bases are TGTGCCAGCAGCTTACTAGGACAGCCCTATAATTCACCCCTCCACTTT.

This chain connects TRBV2 to TRBJ2-3; 13 bases are a match to TRBD2. V lost 7 bases and J lost 4; bases outside the gene matches: 5. The CDR3 totals 15 residues. Germline V gene lookup returns CDR1 SNHLY and CDR2 FYNNEI. CDR3: CASIQLAGGPDTQYF. The CDR3 DNA sequence: TGTGCCAGCATTCAACTAGCGGGAGGGCCAGATACGCAGTATTTT.

The chain is built from TRBV6-6 and TRBJ2-5; TRBD2 matches 11 bases. There are 15 residues in the CDR3. Trimming removed 6 bases from V and 5 bases from J; junction bases left unmatched: 8. Germline values: CDR1 MNHNY, CDR2 SVGAGI (reference sequence). The CDR3: CASSLAGGIMETQYF. The CDR3 DNA follows: TGTGCCAGCAGCCTAGCGGGAGGAATAATGGAGACCCAGTACTTC.

The V gene is TRBV13, the J gene TRBJ2-4; 8 bases fit TRBD2. This CDR3 spans 13 amino acids. Germline trimming cut 7 bases from V and 8 bases from J; bases unmatched to any gene: 7. Germline V gene lookup returns CDR1 PRHDT and CDR2 FYEKMQ (reference sequence). In DNA form, the CDR3 reads TGTGCCAGCACCGGGGGGGCCTGGGACATTCAGTACTTC. This codes for CASTGGAWDIQYF.

The V gene is TRBV6-5, the J gene TRBJ2-5; TRBD2 aligns across 8 bases. This CDR3 has 16 residues. J lost 2 bases, V lost 1 base, and 6 bases had no gene match. Germline V CDR1 and CDR2: MNHEY, SVGAGI. In DNA, the CDR3 is TGTGCCAGCAGTTACTGGGGCGGGGGGCGGCAAGAGACCCAGTACTTC. Encoded protein: CASSYWGGGRQETQYF.

This clone has just one count. The V and J genes are TRBV19 and TRBJ2-1; D possibly corresponds to TRBD2 (6 bases). The germline CDR1 and CDR2 sequences are LNHDA and SQIVND (reference sequence). The V end lost 1 base, the J end lost 6 bases, and 19 bases lay between the germline ends. The CDR3 runs 17 residues. Here the CDR3 reads CASSIGGLGGAGNEQFF. DNA for the CDR3: TGTGCCAGTAGTATAGGGGGTTTGGGGGGAGCGGGCAATGAGCAGTTCTTC. The full variable domain, with the rest looked up from reference TRBV19 and TRBJ2-1, is DGGITQSPKYLFRKEGQNVTLSCEQNLNHDAMYWYRQDPGQGLRLIYYSQIVNDFQKGDIAEGYSVSREKKESFPLTVTSAQKNPTAFYLCASSIGGLGGAGNEQFFGPGTRLTVL.

This clone was found a few times. This CDR3 reads CASSPTGVQETQYF. CDR3 in DNA: TGTGCCAGCAGCCCTACAGGGGTACAAGAGACCCAGTACTTC. The V call is TRBV11-3, the J call TRBJ2-5; 7 positions agree with TRBD1. This CDR3 spans 14 amino acids. CDR1 and CDR2 (germline): SGHNT, YENEEA. V shed 5 bases, J shed 2 bases, and the junction held 5 bases outside the gene matches.

Remarks on this clone: At one of its ends the junction is not consistent with the germline gene, which may arise from a read error. This sample also contains other DNA sequences that code for the same CDR3. The chain employs TRBV28 and TRBJ1-2, with TRBD1 identical over 7 bases. Germline CDR1 reads MDHEN; CDR2 reads SYDVKM. CDR3 length: 15 amino acids. CDR3 DNA sequence: TGTGCTAGCAGTCCAGGGGGACAGCCTCCATATGGCTACACCTTC. Translated: CASSPGGQPPYGYTF.

The chain uses TRBV11-2 and TRBJ2-1; D gene uncertain. V lost 0 bases and J lost 0, with 6 bases in between. The CDR3 has 15 amino acids. CDR1 and CDR2 (germline): SGHAT, FQNNGV. CDR3 amino acids: CASSLEPSSYNEQFF. In DNA, the CDR3 is TGTGCCAGCAGCTTAGAACCGAGCTCCTACAATGAGCAGTTCTTC.

The DNA for the CDR3 is TGTGCCAGCAGTCGGACAGCCTCCTACAATGAGCAGTTCTTC. Translated, it gives CASSRTASYNEQFF. The gene calls are TRBV28 and TRBJ2-1, with a possible D match to TRBD1 (6 bases). Trimming stripped 5 bases from V and 0 bases from J, with 8 bases between. CDR1 is MDHEN, CDR2 SYDVKM, per germline. The CDR3 contains 14 residues.

V is TRBV5-4 and J is TRBJ2-7; a possible D gene is TRBD1 (5 bases). The germline V gene encodes CDR1 SGHNT and CDR2 YYREEE (reference sequence). The CDR3 runs to 16 residues. Trimming pared 4 bases from V and 2 bases from J, leaving 19 bases between. CDR3 sequence: CASSDSFRAKPYEQYF. DNA of the CDR3: TGTGCCAGCAGCGACAGCTTTCGGGCAAAACCCTACGAGCAGTACTTC.